This T cell receptor beta chain stems from a study of regulatory T cells in long-lasting Graves disease. As concerns this clonotype: What it binds is not known.

Both iRepertoire HTBI primers and Arm-PCR of CDR3 regions were used to build the TCR beta libraries. TCRdb itself ran the multiplex PCR reads through MiXCR, one entry per CDR3 protein. The sample records over 350,000 distinct CDR3 sequences, about 15% being singletons. Study-level findings and limits: Among samples with persistent disease, TRBV28, TRBJ1-2 and TRBJ2-5 were favored. Between persistent patients, a few thousand public clonotypes were shared, exceeding the approximately 990 shared between new patients.

Germline V gene data show CDR1 as MNHEY and CDR2 as SVGEGT. V shed 0 bases and J 9 bases; nucleotides not matched to a gene: 5. The CDR3 is 15 amino acids. Indicated time point: newly diagnosed GD, antithyroid drugs for less than 3 months. The TCR library used RNA extracted from PBMCs. Graves' disease was diagnosed by American Thyroid Association guidelines. This sample was shared with a second study, whose subject was T cells in Graves' hyperthyroidism and ophthalmopathy. This second study says: The HTBI set primed first-round TCR CDR3 RT-PCR.

The chain employs TRBV6-2 or TRBV6-3 and TRBJ2-1; 10 bases match TRBD2. This receptor was obtained from a woman in her 40s with Graves disease. The source material was peripheral blood mononuclear cells (PBMCs), sampled at new diagnosis, from a patient treated with antithyroid drugs. The CDR3 bases are TGTGCCAGCAGTTACTCCGAATCTAGCGGGAGTGAGCAGTTCTTC. Encoded protein: CASSYSESSGSEQFF.